This TCR beta chain derives from a study of chemoradiotherapy in HPV16-positive cancers. The V gene's germline CDR1 is MNHEY and CDR2 SMNVEV (reference sequence). The CDR3 length is 15 residues. The V end lost 3 bases, the J end lost 0 bases, and 9 bases lay between the germline ends. Profiling relied on immunoSEQ multiplex PCR, and the TCRdb table lists in-frame clones only, not all of them. The profile shows 20,000 to 25,000 clones, about 87% of them singletons. Specimen: blood, collected from a patient who underwent chemoradiotherapy. This sequence originates from a human donor with HPV-associated anogenital cancer. The rearrangement joins TRBV27 to TRBJ1-5, with no clear D. The CDR3 region is CASSFRRNSNQPQHF. DNA for the CDR3: TGTGCCAGCAGTTTCCGACGGAATAGCAATCAGCCCCAGCATTTT.